Below are 25 T cell receptor beta chains sequenced from a single sample in a study of T cells in Graves' hyperthyroidism and ophthalmopathy. RNA transcripts gave rise to amplified TCR beta CDR3 regions. Primed by the HTBI set, a first-round RT-PCR was run on the TCR CDR3. TCRdb processed the multiplex PCR reads anew with MiXCR; each CDR3 protein has one entry. The sample lists around 620,000 distinct CDR3 sequences, roughly 17% occurring once. Sequenced input: blood. The receptors stem from a woman in her 30s with Graves' hyperthyroidism.

This clonotype was seen a few times. This rearrangement joins TRBV6-2 or TRBV6-3 to TRBJ2-2; D uncertain. This CDR3 comprises 13 residues. V was cut by 0 bases and J by 6 bases, with 5 bases left in between. Per the germline V gene, CDR1 is MNHEY and CDR2 is SVGEGT. CDR3: CASSYSNPGELFF. The CDR3 nucleotides are TGTGCCAGCAGTTACTCGAATCCCGGGGAGCTGTTTTTT.

The chain links TRBV27 to TRBJ2-6; 7 positions match TRBD2. V lost 10 bases and J lost 2; bases outside the gene matches: 11. CDR1 MNHEY and CDR2 SMNVEV come from the germline V gene (reference sequence). The CDR3 totals 16 residues. In DNA, the CDR3 is TGTGCCACCGCCCCCGGACTAGTAGCTGGGGCCAACGTCCTGACTTTC. It yields the protein CATAPGLVAGANVLTF.

The chain links TRBV5-1 to TRBJ2-3; 13 nucleotides match TRBD2. With 2 bases clipped from V and 2 bases from J, the junction kept 2 bases outside the gene matches. CDR3 length: 16 amino acids. Germline CDR1 reads SGHRS; CDR2 reads YFSETQ. CDR3 coding DNA: TGCGCCAGCAGCTTCGGGACTAGCGGGGCCACAGATACGCAGTATTTT. It codes for CASSFGTSGATDTQYF.

This clonotype was seen many times. The chain recombines TRBV7-2 with TRBJ2-3; a possible D gene is TRBD2 (5 bases). The CDR3 is 14 amino acids. The V and J ends lost 3 bases and 6 bases respectively, with 13 bases between them. CDR1 and CDR2 from the germline V gene are SGHTA and FQGNSA. The CDR3 here is CASSFAPGLDTQYF. In nucleotides, the CDR3 is TGTGCCAGCAGCTTCGCGCCTGGACTGGATACGCAGTATTTT.

This chain joins TRBV30 and TRBJ1-5; TRBD1 matches at 7 bases. Germline-derived CDR1 and CDR2 are GTSNPN and SVGIG (reference sequence). CDR3 length: 17 amino acids. V was clipped by 1 base and J by 2 bases; unmatched bases: 11. The chain's CDR3 is CAWSGAGGSKGNQPQHF. Written as DNA, the CDR3 is TGTGCCTGGAGTGGGGCAGGGGGTAGTAAGGGCAATCAGCCCCAGCATTTT.

This clonotype turned up a few times. This chain links TRBV4-2 with TRBJ2-7; 9 bases line up with TRBD1. The CDR3 is made up of 15 amino acids. Trimming cost V 0 bases and J 3 bases; bases outside gene matches: 3. Germline loops: CDR1 LGHNA, CDR2 YNFKEQ. Here the CDR3 reads CASSQDGDRVYEQYF. CDR3 in DNA: TGTGCCAGCAGCCAAGATGGGGACAGGGTCTACGAGCAGTACTTC.

In its sample, this clonotype was seen many times. The chain couples TRBV20-1 to TRBJ1-5; TRBD1 agrees at 11 bases. Per germline, CDR1 DFQATT and CDR2 SNEGSKA (reference sequence). J was trimmed by 6 bases and V by 3 bases; bases with no gene match: 10. This CDR3 has 16 residues. CDR3 nucleotides: TGCAGTGCTAGGGGTGGGGGGACAGGGGGAAGTCAGCCCCAGCATTTT. It codes for CSARGGGTGGSQPQHF.

This clonotype was observed at least ten times. This chain joins TRBV29-1 and TRBJ2-1; D perhaps matches TRBD2 (5 bases). Germline V gives CDR1 SQVTM, CDR2 ANQGSEA. V was clipped by 3 bases and J by 0 bases, with 12 bases between them. The CDR3 sequence is 15 residues long. The CDR3 coding sequence is TGCAGCGTTGATGAGGACTGGGGCTCCTACAATGAGCAGTTCTTC. It codes for CSVDEDWGSYNEQFF.

The V and J genes are TRBV4-2 and TRBJ2-5; the match to TRBD2 covers 10 bases. The ends lost 0 bases at V and 4 bases at J; junction bases unmatched: 14. The CDR3 runs 19 residues. Germline CDR1 LGHNA, CDR2 YNFKEQ. CDR3 sequence (DNA): TGTGCCAGCAGCCAAGAATCGGTGCTAATGTCTAGCGGGAGAGAGACCCAGTACTTC. Protein sequence: CASSQESVLMSSGRETQYF.

This clonotype was recorded a few times. This chain joins TRBV20-1 and TRBJ2-7, with 8 bases matching TRBD2. Trimming cost V 7 bases and J 0 bases; bases outside gene matches: 11. Per the germline V gene, CDR1 is DFQATT and CDR2 is SNEGSKA (reference sequence). The CDR3 sequence is 15 residues long. This chain's CDR3 is CSVGPLAGASYEQYF. The CDR3 coding sequence is TGCAGTGTTGGACCGCTAGCGGGTGCCTCCTACGAGCAGTACTTC.

This clonotype was picked up a small number of times. The chain combines TRBV7-9 with TRBJ2-7; a possible D gene is TRBD1 (8 bases). Germline loops: CDR1 SEHNR, CDR2 FQNEAQ (reference sequence). The CDR3 runs to 20 residues. The ends were cut back, 5 bases at V and 2 bases at J, with 31 bases in the middle. Written as DNA, the CDR3 is TGTGCCAGCAGCCACGGGACAGGAGAGAATAGCGGGCTTAGCCCCTACGAGCAGTACTTC. This gives the protein CASSHGTGENSGLSPYEQYF.

V is TRBV9 and J is TRBJ2-1, with TRBD2 identical over 11 bases. The CDR3 runs to 17 residues. CDR1 and CDR2 (germline): SGDLS, YYNGEE. The trim removed 0 bases at V and 4 bases at J, leaving 6 bases unmatched. This CDR3 is CASSVARLAGPYNEQFF. CDR3 in DNA: TGTGCCAGCAGCGTAGCCCGACTAGCGGGACCATACAATGAGCAGTTCTTC.

This clonotype was seen repeatedly, ten times or more. The J gene is TRBJ2-7, the V gene TRBV28; no firm D call. V lost 5 bases to trimming and J lost 2 bases, with 13 bases between them. The CDR3 totals 14 residues. Per germline, CDR1 MDHEN and CDR2 SYDVKM. The CDR3 region has the DNA TGTGCCAGCAGTCCCCTCGAGGAGACCTACGAGCAGTACTTC. Amino acid sequence: CASSPLEETYEQYF.

J is TRBJ2-7 and V is TRBV2, with D possibly being TRBD2 (5 bases). The CDR3 extends over 14 amino acids. V lost 7 bases, J lost 3 bases, and 16 bases lay in between. Germline CDR1 and CDR2: SNHLY and FYNNEI. The CDR3 DNA sequence: TGTGCCAGCAAGGAGGTCGGTGCAGACTACGAGCAGTACTTC. Its translation: CASKEVGADYEQYF.

The table lists this clonotype with many counts. J is TRBJ2-2 and V is TRBV28, with D perhaps matching TRBD1 (6 bases). The CDR3 is 17 residues long. V was trimmed by 4 bases and J by 7 bases, leaving 22 bases between them. Germline loops: CDR1 MDHEN, CDR2 SYDVKM. CDR3 in amino acids: CASSSSWDIIFNGELFF. Written as DNA, the CDR3 is TGTGCCAGCAGTTCATCCTGGGACATCATATTCAACGGGGAGCTGTTTTTT.

In its sample, this clonotype was seen many times. The chain uses TRBV2 and TRBJ2-3, with 12 bases lining up with TRBD1. Per the germline V gene, CDR1 is SNHLY and CDR2 is FYNNEI. The CDR3 extends over 17 amino acids. V shed 4 bases and J 3 bases; nucleotides not matched to a gene: 8. In nucleotides, the CDR3 is TGTGCCAGCAGTGCTTTGCAGGGACAGGGGGCGACAGATACGCAGTATTTT. This translates into CASSALQGQGATDTQYF.

This clonotype came up many times. V and J are TRBV6-1 and TRBJ2-1; perhaps TRBD1 as D (5 bases). This CDR3 is 16 amino acids long. In germline, CDR1 is MNHNS, CDR2 SASEGT. V lost 6 bases and J 0 bases, leaving 15 bases between the germline ends. The CDR3 bases are TGTGCCAGCAGCAACCATGACAGTCTCTCCTACAATGAGCAGTTCTTC. Amino acids: CASSNHDSLSYNEQFF.

This clonotype showed up many times. The genes are TRBV28 and TRBJ2-7; D not certain. The CDR3 extends over 11 amino acids. Germline assignment: CDR1 MDHEN and CDR2 SYDVKM. Trimming left V 3 bases short and J 5 bases short, with 5 bases between. The CDR3, as DNA: TGTGCCAGCAGTTTGTGGGACGAGCAGTACTTC. Its translation: CASSLWDEQYF.

This clonotype was seen more than once but under ten times. This chain uses TRBV29-1 with TRBJ2-5, with D unresolved. The CDR3 consists of 10 residues. Germline V lookup: CDR1 SQVTM, CDR2 ANQGSEA. V was shortened by 7 bases and J by 5 bases, with 8 bases between the two germline ends. The DNA of the CDR3 is TGCAGCGCCCAAAGGGAGACCCAGTACTTC. It yields the protein CSAQRETQYF.

This clonotype was recorded at least ten times. The chain has TRBV28 and TRBJ2-3; D unclear. This CDR3 is built from 14 residues. Trimming left V 2 bases short and J 9 bases short, with 15 bases between. The germline V gene encodes CDR1 MDHEN and CDR2 SYDVKM. DNA for the CDR3: TGTGCCAGCAGTTTAAAGCTCATTCGCGGAACGCAGTATTTT. This translates into CASSLKLIRGTQYF.

This clonotype was observed a handful of times. The chain recombines TRBV12-5 with TRBJ2-6; D gene uncertain. This CDR3 has 17 amino acids. CDR1 is LGHNT, CDR2 FRNRAP, per germline. V was pared by 3 bases and J by 0 bases, with 12 bases between. As DNA, the CDR3 is TGTGCTAGTGGTTTACCTACCGATCTCTCTGGGGCCAACGTCCTGACTTTC. Translated: CASGLPTDLSGANVLTF. Looking up the rest from reference TRBV12-5 and TRBJ2-6 gives the full variable domain: DARVTQTPRHKVTEMGQEVTMRCQPILGHNTVFWYRQTMMQGLELLAYFRNRAPLDDSGMPKDRFSAEMPDATLATLKIQPSEPRDSAVYFCASGLPTDLSGANVLTFGAGSRLTVL.

At least ten counts were recorded for this clonotype. This chain connects TRBV7-9 to TRBJ2-7, with D possibly matching TRBD1 (5 bases). The V gene's germline CDR1 is SEHNR and CDR2 FQNEAQ (reference sequence). This CDR3 has 12 amino acids. The V and J ends lost 5 bases and 7 bases respectively, with 12 bases between them. The CDR3 nucleotides read TGTGCCAGCAGCACGACAGTGGGGGAGCAGTACTTC. Translation gives CASSTTVGEQYF.

The chain combines TRBV11-3 with TRBJ1-5; tentatively, D is TRBD1 (5 bases). Germline-derived CDR1 and CDR2 are SGHNT and YENEEA. V was pared by 4 bases and J by 6 bases, with 25 bases between. CDR3 length: 18 amino acids. CDR3 protein: CASSSRLGTSDVGQPQHF. CDR3 coding DNA: TGTGCCAGCAGCTCAAGACTGGGGACTTCCGACGTCGGTCAGCCCCAGCATTTT.

Details on this clonotype: Its ends do not fully match the called genes, so a read error is possible. This chain joins TRBV2 and TRBJ2-3, with 7 bases that match TRBD2. This CDR3 spans 15 amino acids. In germline, CDR1 is SNHLY, CDR2 FYNNEI. Here the CDR3 reads CTSEEAAGVIDTQYF. Here the CDR3 DNA reads TGTACCAGTGAAGAGGCGGCGGGAGTCATAGATACGCAGTATTTT.

This clonotype came up many times. The rearrangement uses TRBV3-1 and TRBJ1-6, with D unclear. This CDR3 spans 12 amino acids. Trimming stripped 1 base from V and 10 bases from J, with 5 bases between. Germline assignment: CDR1 LGHDT and CDR2 YNNKEL (reference sequence). CDR3 sequence (DNA): TGTGCCAGCAGCCAAGCACAATCACCCCTCCACTTT. Its protein product is CASSQAQSPLHF.